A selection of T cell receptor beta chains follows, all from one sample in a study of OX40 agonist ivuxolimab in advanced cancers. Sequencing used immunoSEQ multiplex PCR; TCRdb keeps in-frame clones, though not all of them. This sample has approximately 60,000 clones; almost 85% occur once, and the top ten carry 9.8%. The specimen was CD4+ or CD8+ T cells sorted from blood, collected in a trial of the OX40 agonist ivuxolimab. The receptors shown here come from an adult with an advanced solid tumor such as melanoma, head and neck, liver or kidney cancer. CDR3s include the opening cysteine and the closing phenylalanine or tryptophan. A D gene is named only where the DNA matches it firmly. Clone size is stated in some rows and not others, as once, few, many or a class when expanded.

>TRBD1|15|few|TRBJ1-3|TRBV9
TGTGCCAGCAGTGTGACAGGGGTCTCTGGAAACACCATATATTTT
CASSVTGVSGNTIYF
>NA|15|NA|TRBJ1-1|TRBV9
TGTGCCAGCAGCCCGCGTGGGGGTGATAGTTTTGAAGCTTTCTTT
CASSPRGGDSFEAFF
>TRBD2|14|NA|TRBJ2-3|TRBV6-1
TGTGCCAGCCGGATTACTAGCGGTGCAGATACGCAGTATTTT
CASRITSGADTQYF
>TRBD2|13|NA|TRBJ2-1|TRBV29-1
TGCAGCGTTGATGTGGGACTAAGGAATGAGCAGTTCTTC
CSVDVGLRNEQFF
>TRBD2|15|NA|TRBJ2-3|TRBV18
TGTGCCAGCTCGGCAGCGGGAGGGGACACAGATACGCAGTATTTT
CASSAAGGDTDTQYF
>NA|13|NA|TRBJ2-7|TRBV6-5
TGTGCCAGCAGGTTACCCGCCTCCTACGAGCAGTACTTC
CASRLPASYEQYF
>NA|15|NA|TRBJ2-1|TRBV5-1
TGCGCCAGCAAGAGTCACTTCAGCTCCTACAATGAGCAGTTCTTC
CASKSHFSSYNEQFF
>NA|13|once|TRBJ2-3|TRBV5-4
TGTGCCAGCAGCTTGGCCGCTGGACAGACGCAGTATTTT
CASSLAAGQTQYF
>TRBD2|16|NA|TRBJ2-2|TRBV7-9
TGTGCCAGCAGCTCCAGACTAGCAGCGAACACCGGGGAGCTGTTTTTT
CASSSRLAANTGELFF
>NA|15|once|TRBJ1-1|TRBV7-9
TGTGCCAGCAGCTTAGTTAGGCCGATTGGAACTGAAGCTTTCTTT
CASSLVRPIGTEAFF
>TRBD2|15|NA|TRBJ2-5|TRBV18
TGTGCCAGCCCCGCTAGCGGGAGCCGCCAAGAGACCCAGTACTTC
CASPASGSRQETQYF
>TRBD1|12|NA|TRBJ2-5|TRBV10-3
TGTGCCATCAGGGACAGGGGAGAGACCCAGTACTTC
CAIRDRGETQYF
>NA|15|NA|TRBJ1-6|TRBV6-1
TGTGCCAGCAGTGAAGGGGGATCGTCCAATTCACCCCTCCACTTT
CASSEGGSSNSPLHF
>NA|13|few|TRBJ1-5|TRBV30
TGTGCCTGGAGTGCGGACAGCAATCAGCCCCAGCATTTT
CAWSADSNQPQHF
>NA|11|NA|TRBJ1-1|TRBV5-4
TGTGCCAGCAGCGCTAATTTTGAAGCTTTCTTT
CASSANFEAFF
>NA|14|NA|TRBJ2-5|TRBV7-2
TGTGCCAGCAGCTTATTTACGGGGCAAGAGACCCAGTACTTC
CASSLFTGQETQYF
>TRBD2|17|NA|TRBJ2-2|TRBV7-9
TGTGCCAGCAGCCCAATTCGACCGGGGGGGGCCACCGGGGAGCTGTTTTTT
CASSPIRPGGATGELFF
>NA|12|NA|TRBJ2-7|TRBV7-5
TGTGCCTCCACAAGACAGGTCTGGGAGCAGTACTTC
CASTRQVWEQYF
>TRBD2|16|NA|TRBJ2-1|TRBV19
TGTGCCAGTAGAAGGCCCGGTAGCGGGGGGTACAATGAGCAGTTCTTC
CASRRPGSGGYNEQFF
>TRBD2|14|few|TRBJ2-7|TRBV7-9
TGTGCCAGCAGCGGGGAGGGTGCCACCTACGAGCAGTACTTC
CASSGEGATYEQYF
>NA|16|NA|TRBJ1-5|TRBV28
TGTGCCAGCAGTTTATTCGGGCAAAATAGCAATCAGCCCCAGCATTTT
CASSLFGQNSNQPQHF
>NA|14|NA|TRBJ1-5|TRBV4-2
TGTGCCAGCAGCCAAGCGCAATACAATCAGCCCCAGCATTTT
CASSQAQYNQPQHF
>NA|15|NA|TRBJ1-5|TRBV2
TGTGCCAGCAAATCAGCGACGGTTAGCAATCAGCCCCAGCATTTT
CASKSATVSNQPQHF
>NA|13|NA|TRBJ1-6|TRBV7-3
TGTGCCAGCAGCTTAGCGGGAGGGTCACCCCTCCACTTT
CASSLAGGSPLHF
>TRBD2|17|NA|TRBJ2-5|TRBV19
TGTGCCAGTAGTATAGTCCCCTTTCCGGGAGGGTCGGAGACCCAGTACTTC
CASSIVPFPGGSETQYF
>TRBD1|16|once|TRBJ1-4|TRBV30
TGTGCCTGGAGTTCAGGCACCGGGACAGGAGATGAAAAACTGTTTTTT
CAWSSGTGTGDEKLFF
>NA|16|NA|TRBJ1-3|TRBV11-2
TGTGCCAGCGGGGCGGGGGTTCAGGGCTCTGGAAACACCATATATTTT
CASGAGVQGSGNTIYF
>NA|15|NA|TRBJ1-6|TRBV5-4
TGTGCCAGCAGCTCGGGGAGGGCAGGTGATTCACCCCTCCACTTT
CASSSGRAGDSPLHF
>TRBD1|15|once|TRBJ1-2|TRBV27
TGTGCCAGTCGCGCCATGGACAGGGTGATACGTGGCTACACCTTC
CASRAMDRVIRGYTF
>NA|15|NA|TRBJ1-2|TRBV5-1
TGCGCCAGCAGCGCGGACAGAGGTAACGGGGATGGCTACACCTTC
CASSADRGNGDGYTF
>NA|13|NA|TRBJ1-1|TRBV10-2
TGCGCCAGCAGCCGGGGCTCGAACACTGAAGCTTTCTTT
CASSRGSNTEAFF
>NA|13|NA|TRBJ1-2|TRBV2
TGTGCCAGCAGTGAAGGAGGGAACTATGGCTACACCTTC
CASSEGGNYGYTF
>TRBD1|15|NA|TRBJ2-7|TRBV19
TGTGCCAGTAGTACAAGACAGGGGCTACGCCACGAGCAGTACTTC
CASSTRQGLRHEQYF
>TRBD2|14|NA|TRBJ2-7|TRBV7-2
TGTGCCAGCAGCTTTAGAGCGGGAGGGTACGAGCAGTACTTC
CASSFRAGGYEQYF
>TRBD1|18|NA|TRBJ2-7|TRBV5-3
TGTGCCAGAAGCTTAGAAAGTCGACAGGGGGCGATTACCTACGAGCAGTACTTC
CARSLESRQGAITYEQYF
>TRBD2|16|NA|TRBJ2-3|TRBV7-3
TGTGCCAGCAGCCCTAGGACTAGCGGGGGGACAGATACGCAGTATTTT
CASSPRTSGGTDTQYF
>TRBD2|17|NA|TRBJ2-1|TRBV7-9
TGTGCCAGCAGCCTCCCATCCGGGAGGGCCGGAAGTAATGAGCAGTTCTTC
CASSLPSGRAGSNEQFF
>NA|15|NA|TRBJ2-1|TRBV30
TGTGCCTGGAGTGGTTTAAGGGCAGGGAGGAATGAGCAGTTCTTC
CAWSGLRAGRNEQFF
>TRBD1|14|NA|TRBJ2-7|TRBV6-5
TGTGCCAGCAGCCGGGGACAGTCCGCCTACGAGCAGTACTTC
CASSRGQSAYEQYF
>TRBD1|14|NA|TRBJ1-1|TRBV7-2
TGTGCCAGCAGCTCCCGGGACAGGGTAGGATACGCTTTCTTT
CASSSRDRVGYAFF
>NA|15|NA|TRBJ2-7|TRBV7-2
TGTGCCAGCAGCCTTAGCGGAATAAGCTCCTACGAGCAGTACTTC
CASSLSGISSYEQYF
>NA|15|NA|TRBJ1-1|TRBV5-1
TGCGCCAGCAGCTTGGGGGCCGGGATGAACACTGAAGCTTTCTTT
CASSLGAGMNTEAFF
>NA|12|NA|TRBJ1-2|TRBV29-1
TGCAGCGTTGCCGGGTCTTACTATGGCTACACCTTC
CSVAGSYYGYTF